This T cell receptor (beta chain) came from a study of cytomegalovirus exposure and HLA in healthy donors. Both 60 Vbeta primers and 13 Jbeta primers went into the PCR. TCRdb's table, derived via immunoSEQ multiplex PCR, lists solely in-frame clones and lacks some. The table has roughly 120,000 clones, about 64% seen once. The CDR3 is made up of 12 amino acids. Germline-derived CDR1 and CDR2 are SQVTM and ANQGSEA. V was trimmed by 4 bases and J by 4 bases, leaving 10 bases between them. Sequenced input: PBMCs. This chain joins TRBV29-1 and TRBJ1-2; TRBD1 is a possible D gene (5 bases). This clonotype was sampled from a man aged 18-30 years in good health and CMV-seropositive. CDR3 DNA: TGCAGCGTTGCTGGACAACCCTATGGCTACACCTTC. Protein: CSVAGQPYGYTF. Supplemented by reference TRBV29-1 and TRBJ1-2, the full variable domain reads SAVISQKPSRDICQRGTSLTIQCQVDSQVTMMFWYRQQPGQSLTLIATANQGSEATYESGFVIDKFPISRPNLTFSTLTVSNMSPEDSSIYLCSVAGQPYGYTFGSGTRLTVV.